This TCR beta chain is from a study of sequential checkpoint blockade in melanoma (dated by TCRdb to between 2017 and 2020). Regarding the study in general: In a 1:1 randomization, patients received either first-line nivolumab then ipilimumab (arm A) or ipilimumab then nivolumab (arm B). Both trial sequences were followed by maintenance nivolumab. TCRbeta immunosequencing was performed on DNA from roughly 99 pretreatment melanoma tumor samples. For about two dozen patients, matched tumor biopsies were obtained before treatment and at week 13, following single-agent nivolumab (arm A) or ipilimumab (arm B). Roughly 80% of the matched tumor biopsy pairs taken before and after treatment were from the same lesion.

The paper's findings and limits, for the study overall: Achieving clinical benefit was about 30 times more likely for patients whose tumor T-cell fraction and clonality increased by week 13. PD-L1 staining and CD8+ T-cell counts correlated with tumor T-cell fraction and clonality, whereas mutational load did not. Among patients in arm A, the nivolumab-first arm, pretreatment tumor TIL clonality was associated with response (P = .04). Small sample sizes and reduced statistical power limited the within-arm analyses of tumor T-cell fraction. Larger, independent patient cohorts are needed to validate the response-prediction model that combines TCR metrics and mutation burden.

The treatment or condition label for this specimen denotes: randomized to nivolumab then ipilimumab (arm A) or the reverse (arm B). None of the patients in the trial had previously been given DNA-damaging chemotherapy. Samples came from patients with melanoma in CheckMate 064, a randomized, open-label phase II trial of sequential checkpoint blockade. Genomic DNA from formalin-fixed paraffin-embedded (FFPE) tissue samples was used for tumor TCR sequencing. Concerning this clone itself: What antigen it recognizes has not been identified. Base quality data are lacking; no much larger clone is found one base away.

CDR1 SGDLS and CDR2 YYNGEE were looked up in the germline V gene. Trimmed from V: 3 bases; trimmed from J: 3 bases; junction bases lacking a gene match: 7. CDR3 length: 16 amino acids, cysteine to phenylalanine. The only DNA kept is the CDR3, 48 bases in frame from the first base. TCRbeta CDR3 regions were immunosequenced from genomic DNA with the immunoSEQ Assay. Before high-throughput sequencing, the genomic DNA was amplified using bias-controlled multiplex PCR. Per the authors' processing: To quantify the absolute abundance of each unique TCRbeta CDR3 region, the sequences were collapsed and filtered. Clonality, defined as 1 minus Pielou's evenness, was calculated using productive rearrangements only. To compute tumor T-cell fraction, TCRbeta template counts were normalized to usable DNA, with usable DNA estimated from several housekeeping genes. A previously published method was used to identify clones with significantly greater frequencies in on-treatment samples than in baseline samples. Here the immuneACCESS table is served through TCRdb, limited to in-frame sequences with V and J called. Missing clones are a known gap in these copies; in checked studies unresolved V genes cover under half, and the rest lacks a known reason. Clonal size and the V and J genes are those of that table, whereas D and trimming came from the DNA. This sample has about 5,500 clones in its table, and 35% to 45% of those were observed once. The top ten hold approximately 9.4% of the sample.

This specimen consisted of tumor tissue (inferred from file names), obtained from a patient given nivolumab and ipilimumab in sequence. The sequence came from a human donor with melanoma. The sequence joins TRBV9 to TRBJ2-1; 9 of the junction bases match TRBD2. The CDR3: CASSALREGLYNEQFF. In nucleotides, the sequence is TGTGCCAGCAGCGCCCTGCGGGAGGGACTCTACAATGAGCAGTTCTTC.